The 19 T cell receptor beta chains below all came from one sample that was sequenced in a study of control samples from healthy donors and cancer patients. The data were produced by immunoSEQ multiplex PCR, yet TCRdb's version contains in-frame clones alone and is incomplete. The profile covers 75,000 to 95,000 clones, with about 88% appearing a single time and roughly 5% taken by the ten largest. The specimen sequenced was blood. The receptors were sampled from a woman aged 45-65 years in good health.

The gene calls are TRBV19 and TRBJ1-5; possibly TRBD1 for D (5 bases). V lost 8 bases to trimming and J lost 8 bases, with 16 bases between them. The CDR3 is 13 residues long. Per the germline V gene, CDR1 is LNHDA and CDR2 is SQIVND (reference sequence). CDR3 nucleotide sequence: TGTGCCAGTGCAACAGTGGGAGGGGAGCCCCAGCATTTT. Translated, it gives CASATVGGEPQHF.

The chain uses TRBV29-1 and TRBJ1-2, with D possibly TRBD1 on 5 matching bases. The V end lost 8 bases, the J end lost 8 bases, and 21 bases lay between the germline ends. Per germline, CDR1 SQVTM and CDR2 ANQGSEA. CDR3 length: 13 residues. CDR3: CSPGRDPDGGYTF. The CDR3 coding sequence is TGCAGCCCGGGGCGGGATCCGGATGGCGGCTACACCTTC.

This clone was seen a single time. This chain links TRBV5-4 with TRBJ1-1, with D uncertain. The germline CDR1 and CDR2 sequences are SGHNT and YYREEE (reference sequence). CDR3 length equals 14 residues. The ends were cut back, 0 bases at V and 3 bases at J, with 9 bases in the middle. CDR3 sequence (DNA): TGTGCCAGCAGCTTGGCGTATCGGGACACTGAAGCTTTCTTT. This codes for CASSLAYRDTEAFF.

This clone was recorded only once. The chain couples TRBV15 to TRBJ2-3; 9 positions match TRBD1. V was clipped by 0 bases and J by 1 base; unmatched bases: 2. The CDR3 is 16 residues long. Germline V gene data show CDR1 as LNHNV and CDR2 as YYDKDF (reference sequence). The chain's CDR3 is CATSRERDRGTDTQYF. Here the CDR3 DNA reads TGTGCCACCAGCAGAGAAAGGGACAGGGGCACAGATACGCAGTATTTT.

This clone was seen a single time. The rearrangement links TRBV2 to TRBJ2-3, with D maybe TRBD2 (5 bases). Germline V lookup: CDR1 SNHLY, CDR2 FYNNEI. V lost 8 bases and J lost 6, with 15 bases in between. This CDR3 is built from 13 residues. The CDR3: CASRTYGVDTQYF. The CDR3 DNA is TGTGCCAGCCGAACCTACGGGGTGGATACGCAGTATTTT.

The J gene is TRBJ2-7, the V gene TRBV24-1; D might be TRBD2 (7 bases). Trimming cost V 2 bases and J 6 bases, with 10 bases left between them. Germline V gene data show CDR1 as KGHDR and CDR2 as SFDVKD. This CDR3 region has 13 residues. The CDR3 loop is CATSDWGGSEQYF. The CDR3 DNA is TGTGCCACCAGTGATTGGGGGGGCTCCGAGCAGTACTTC.

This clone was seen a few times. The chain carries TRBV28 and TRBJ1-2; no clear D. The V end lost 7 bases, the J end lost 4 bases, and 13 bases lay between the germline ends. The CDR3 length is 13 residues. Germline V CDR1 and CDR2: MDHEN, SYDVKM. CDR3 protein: CASTPTGFYGYTF. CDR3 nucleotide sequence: TGTGCCAGCACTCCGACGGGATTCTATGGCTACACCTTC.

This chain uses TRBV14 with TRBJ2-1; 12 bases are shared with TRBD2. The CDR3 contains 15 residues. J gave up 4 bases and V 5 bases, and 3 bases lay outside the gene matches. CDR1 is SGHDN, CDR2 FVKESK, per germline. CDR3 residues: CASSYGLAGYNEQFF. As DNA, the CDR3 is TGTGCCAGCAGCTACGGACTAGCGGGGTACAATGAGCAGTTCTTC.

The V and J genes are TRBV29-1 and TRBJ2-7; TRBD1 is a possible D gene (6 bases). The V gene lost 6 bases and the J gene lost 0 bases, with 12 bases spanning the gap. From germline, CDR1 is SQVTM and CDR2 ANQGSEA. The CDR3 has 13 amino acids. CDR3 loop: CSVLQGFSYEQYF. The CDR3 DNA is TGCAGCGTATTACAGGGTTTCTCCTACGAGCAGTACTTC.

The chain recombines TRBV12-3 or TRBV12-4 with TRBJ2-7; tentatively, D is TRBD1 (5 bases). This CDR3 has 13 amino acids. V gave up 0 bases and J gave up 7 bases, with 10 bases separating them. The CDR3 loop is CASSLAQGVEQYF. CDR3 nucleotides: TGTGCCAGCAGTTTAGCGCAGGGCGTTGAGCAGTACTTC.

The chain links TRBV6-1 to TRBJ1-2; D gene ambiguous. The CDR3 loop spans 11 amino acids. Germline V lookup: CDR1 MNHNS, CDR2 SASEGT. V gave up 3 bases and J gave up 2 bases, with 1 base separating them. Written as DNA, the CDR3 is TGTGCCAGCAGTGAGAACTATGGCTACACCTTC. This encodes CASSENYGYTF.

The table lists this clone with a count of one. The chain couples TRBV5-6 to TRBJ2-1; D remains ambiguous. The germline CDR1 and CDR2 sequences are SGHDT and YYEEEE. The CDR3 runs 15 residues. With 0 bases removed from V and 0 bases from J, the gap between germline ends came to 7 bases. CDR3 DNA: TGTGCCAGCAGCTTGGCGGTTAGCTCCTACAATGAGCAGTTCTTC. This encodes CASSLAVSSYNEQFF.

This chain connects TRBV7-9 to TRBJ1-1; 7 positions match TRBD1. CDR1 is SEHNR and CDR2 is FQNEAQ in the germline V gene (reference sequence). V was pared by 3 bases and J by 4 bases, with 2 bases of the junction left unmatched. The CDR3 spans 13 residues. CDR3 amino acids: CASSLGQSTEAFF. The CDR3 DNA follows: TGTGCCAGCAGCTTGGGACAGAGCACTGAAGCTTTCTTT.

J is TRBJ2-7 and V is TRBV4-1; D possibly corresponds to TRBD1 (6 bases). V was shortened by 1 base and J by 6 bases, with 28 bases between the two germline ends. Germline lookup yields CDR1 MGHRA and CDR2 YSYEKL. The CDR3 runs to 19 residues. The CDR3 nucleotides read TGCGCCAGCAGCCAAGGAAGGGGCAGGGGCCGTACCTATACCTCCGAGCAGTACTTC. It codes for CASSQGRGRGRTYTSEQYF.

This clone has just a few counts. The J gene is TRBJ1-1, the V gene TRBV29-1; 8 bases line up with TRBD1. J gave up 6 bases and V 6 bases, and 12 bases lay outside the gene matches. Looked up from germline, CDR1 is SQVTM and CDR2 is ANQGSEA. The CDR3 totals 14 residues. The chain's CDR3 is CSVQPQGAKSEAFF. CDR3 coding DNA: TGCAGCGTGCAGCCCCAGGGGGCGAAATCTGAAGCTTTCTTT.

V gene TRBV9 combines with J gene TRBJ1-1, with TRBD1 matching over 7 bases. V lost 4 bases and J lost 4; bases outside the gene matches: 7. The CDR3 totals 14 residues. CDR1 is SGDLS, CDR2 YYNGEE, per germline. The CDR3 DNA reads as TGTGCCAGCAGCAAAACGGACAGGAGCACTGAAGCTTTCTTT. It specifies CASSKTDRSTEAFF.

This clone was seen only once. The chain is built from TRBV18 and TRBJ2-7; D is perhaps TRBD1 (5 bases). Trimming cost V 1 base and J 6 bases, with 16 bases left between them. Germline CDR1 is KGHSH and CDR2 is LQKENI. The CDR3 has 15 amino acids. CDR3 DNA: TGTGCCAGCTCACCACAGGGGTCCGCCCCGTCCGAGCAGTACTTC. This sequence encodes CASSPQGSAPSEQYF.

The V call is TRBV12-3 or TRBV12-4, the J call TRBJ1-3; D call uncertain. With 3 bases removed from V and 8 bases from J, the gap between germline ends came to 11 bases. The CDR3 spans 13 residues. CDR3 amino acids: CASSFRSGDTIYF. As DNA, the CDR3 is TGTGCCAGCAGTTTTAGGTCGGGAGACACCATATATTTT.

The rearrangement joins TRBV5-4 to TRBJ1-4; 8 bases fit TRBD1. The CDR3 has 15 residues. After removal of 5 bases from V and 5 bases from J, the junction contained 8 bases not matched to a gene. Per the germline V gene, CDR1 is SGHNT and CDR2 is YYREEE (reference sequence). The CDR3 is CASRRGTGLNEKLFF. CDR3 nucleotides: TGTGCCAGCAGGAGGGGGACAGGCCTAAATGAAAAACTGTTTTTT.